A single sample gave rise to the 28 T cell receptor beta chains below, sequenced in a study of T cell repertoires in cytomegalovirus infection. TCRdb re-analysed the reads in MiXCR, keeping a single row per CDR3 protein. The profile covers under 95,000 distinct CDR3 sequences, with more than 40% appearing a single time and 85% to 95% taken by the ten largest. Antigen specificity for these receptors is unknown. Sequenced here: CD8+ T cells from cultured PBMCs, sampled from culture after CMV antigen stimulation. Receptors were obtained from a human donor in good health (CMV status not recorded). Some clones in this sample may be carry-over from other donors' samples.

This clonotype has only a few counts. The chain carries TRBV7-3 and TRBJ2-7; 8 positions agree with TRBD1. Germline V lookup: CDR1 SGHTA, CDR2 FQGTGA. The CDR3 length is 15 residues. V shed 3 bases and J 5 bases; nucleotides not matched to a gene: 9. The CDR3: CASSFTAGGWDEQYF. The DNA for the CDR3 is TGTGCCAGCAGCTTCACGGCAGGGGGCTGGGACGAGCAGTACTTC.

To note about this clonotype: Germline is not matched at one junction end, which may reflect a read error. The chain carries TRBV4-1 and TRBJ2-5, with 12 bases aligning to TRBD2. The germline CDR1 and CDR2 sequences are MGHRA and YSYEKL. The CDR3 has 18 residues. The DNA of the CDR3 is TGTGCCAGCAGCCAAGAACTAGCGGGGGGTTGGCCCTCCGAGACCCAGTACTTC. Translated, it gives CASSQELAGGWPSETQYF.

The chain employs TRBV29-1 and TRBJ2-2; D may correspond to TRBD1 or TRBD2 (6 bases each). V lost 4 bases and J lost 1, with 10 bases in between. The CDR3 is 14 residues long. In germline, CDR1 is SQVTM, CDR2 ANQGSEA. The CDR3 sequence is CSVVRDMNTGELFF. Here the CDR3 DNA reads TGCAGCGTTGTGCGGGACATGAACACCGGGGAGCTGTTTTTT.

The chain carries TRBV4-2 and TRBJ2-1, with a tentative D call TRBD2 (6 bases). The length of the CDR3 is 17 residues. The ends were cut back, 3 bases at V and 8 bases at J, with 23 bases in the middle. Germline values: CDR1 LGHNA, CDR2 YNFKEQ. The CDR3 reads CASSQAPGGEEGDEQFF. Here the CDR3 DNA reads TGTGCCAGCAGCCAGGCCCCAGGAGGGGAGGAAGGCGATGAGCAGTTCTTC.

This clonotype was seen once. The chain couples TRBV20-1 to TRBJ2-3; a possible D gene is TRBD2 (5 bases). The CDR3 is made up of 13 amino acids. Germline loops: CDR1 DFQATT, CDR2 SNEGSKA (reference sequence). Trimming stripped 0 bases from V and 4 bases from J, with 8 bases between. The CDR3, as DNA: TGCAGTGCTAGAGAAACTAGTTCAGATACGCAGTATTTT. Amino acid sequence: CSARETSSDTQYF.

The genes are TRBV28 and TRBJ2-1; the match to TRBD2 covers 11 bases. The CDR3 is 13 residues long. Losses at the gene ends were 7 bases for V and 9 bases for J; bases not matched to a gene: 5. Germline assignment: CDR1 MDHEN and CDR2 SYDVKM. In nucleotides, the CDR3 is TGTGCCAGCATAGCGGGGGGGCCTAGTGAGCAGTTCTTC. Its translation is CASIAGGPSEQFF. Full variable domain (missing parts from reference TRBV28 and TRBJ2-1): DVKVTQSSRYLVKRTGEKVFLECVQDMDHENMFWYRQDPGLGLRLIYFSYDVKMKEKGDIPEGYSVSREKKERFSLILESASTNQTSMYLCASIAGGPSEQFFGPGTRLTVL.

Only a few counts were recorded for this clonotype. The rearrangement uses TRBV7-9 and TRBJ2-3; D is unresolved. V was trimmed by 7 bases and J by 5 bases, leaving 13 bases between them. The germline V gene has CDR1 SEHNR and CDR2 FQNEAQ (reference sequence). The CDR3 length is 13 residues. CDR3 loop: CASTYSRKDTQYF. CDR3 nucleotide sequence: TGTGCCAGCACCTATAGTAGAAAAGATACGCAGTATTTT.

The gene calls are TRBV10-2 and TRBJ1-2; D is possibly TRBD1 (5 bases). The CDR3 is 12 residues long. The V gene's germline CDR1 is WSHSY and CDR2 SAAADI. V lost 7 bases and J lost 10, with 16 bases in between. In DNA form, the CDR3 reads TGCGCCAGCACGGGTGGGACCCCCGACTACACCTTC. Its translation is CASTGGTPDYTF.

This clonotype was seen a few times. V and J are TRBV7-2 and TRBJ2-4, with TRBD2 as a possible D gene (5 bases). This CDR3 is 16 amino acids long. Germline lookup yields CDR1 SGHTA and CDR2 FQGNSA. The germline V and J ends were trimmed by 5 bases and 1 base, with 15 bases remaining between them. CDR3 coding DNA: TGTGCCAGCAGCCATTACGGGGAAAAGGCCAAAAACATTCAGTACTTC. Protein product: CASSHYGEKAKNIQYF.

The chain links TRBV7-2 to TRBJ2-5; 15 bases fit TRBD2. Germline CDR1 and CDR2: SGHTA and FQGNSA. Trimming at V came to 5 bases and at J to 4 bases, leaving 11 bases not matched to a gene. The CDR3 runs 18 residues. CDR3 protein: CASSKGTSGRRLGETQYF. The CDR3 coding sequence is TGTGCCAGCAGCAAAGGGACTAGCGGGAGGAGGCTGGGAGAGACCCAGTACTTC.

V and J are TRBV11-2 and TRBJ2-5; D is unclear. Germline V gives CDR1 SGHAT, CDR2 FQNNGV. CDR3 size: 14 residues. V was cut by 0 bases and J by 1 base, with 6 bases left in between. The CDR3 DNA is TGTGCCAGCAGCTTAGAACCACGCCAAGAGACCCAGTACTTC. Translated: CASSLEPRQETQYF.

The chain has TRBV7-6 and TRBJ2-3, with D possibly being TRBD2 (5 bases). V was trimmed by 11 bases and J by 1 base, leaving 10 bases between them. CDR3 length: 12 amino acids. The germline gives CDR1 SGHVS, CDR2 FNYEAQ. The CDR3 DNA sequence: TGTGCCTCGGGATATGGCACAGATACGCAGTATTTT. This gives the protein CASGYGTDTQYF. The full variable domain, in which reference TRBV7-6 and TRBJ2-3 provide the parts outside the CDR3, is GAGVSQSPRYKVTKRGQDVALRCDPISGHVSLYWYRQALGQGPEFLTYFNYEAQQDKSGLPNDRFSAERPEGSISTLTIQRTEQRDSAMYRCASGYGTDTQYFGPGTRLTVL.

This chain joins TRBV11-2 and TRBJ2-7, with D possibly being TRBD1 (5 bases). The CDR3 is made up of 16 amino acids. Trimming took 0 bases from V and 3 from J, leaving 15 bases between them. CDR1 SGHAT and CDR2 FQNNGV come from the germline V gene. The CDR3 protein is CASSLDTRAKFYEQYF. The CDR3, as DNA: TGTGCCAGCAGCTTAGATACCAGGGCGAAATTCTACGAGCAGTACTTC. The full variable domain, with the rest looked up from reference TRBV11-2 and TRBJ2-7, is EAGVAQSPRYKIIEKRQSVAFWCNPISGHATLYWYQQILGQGPKLLIQFQNNGVVDDSQLPKDRFSAERLKGVDSTLKIQPAKLEDSAVYLCASSLDTRAKFYEQYFGPGTRLTVT.

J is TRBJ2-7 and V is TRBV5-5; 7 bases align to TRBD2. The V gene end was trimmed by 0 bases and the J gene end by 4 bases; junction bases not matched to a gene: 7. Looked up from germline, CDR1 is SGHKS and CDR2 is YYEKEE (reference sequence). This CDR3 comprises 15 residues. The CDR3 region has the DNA TGTGCCAGCAGCTTGGTGGCTAGCGGCCATTACGAGCAGTACTTC. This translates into CASSLVASGHYEQYF.

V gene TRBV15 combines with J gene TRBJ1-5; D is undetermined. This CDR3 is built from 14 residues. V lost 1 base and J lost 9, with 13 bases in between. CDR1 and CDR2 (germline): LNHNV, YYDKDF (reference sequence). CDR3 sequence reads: CATSRVIVSTPQHF. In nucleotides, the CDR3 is TGTGCCACCAGCAGAGTGATTGTATCTACGCCCCAGCATTTT.

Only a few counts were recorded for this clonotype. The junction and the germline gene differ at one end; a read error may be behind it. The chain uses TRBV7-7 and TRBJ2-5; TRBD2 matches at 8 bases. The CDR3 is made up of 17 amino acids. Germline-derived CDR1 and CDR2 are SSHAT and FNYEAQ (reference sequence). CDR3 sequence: CASSLATSGWGTETQYF. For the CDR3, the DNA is TGTGCTAGCAGCTTAGCAACTAGCGGTTGGGGAACGGAGACCCAGTACTTC.

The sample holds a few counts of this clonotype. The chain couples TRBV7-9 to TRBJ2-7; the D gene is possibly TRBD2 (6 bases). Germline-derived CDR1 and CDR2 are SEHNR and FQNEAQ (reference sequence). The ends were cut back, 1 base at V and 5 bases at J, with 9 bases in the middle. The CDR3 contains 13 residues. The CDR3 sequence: CASSLGGGNEQYF. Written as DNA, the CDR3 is TGTGCCAGCAGCTTAGGGGGAGGTAACGAGCAGTACTTC.

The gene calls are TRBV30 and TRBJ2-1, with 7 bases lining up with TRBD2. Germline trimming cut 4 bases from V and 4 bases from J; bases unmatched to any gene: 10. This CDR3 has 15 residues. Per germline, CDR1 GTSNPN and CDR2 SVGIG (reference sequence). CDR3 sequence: CAWTLWASGYNEQFF. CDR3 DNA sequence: TGTGCCTGGACCCTCTGGGCTAGCGGTTACAATGAGCAGTTCTTC.

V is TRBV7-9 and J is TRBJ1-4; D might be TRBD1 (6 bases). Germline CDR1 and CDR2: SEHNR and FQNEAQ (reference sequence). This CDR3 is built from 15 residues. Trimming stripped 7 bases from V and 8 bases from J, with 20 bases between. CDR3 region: CASTGTGPGGEKLFF. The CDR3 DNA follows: TGTGCCAGCACGGGAACAGGGCCCGGCGGGGAAAAACTGTTTTTT.

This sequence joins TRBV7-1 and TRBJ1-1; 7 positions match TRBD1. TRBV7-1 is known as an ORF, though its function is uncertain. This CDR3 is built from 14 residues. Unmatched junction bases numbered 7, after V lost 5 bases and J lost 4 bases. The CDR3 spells CASSVGQPGTEAFF. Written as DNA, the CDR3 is TGTGCCAGCAGCGTGGGACAGCCGGGCACTGAAGCTTTCTTT.

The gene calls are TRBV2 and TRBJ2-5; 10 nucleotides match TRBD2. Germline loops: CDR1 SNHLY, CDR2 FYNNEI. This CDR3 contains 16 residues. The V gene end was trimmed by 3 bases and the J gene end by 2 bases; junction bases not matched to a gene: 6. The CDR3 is CASSDGAGGEQETQYF. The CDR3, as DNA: TGTGCCAGCAGTGATGGAGCGGGAGGGGAGCAAGAGACCCAGTACTTC.

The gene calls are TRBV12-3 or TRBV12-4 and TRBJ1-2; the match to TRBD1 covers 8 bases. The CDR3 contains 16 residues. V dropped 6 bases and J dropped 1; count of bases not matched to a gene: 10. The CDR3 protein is CASRSGQGANNYGYTF. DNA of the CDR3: TGTGCCAGCAGGTCTGGACAGGGAGCGAATAACTATGGCTACACCTTC.

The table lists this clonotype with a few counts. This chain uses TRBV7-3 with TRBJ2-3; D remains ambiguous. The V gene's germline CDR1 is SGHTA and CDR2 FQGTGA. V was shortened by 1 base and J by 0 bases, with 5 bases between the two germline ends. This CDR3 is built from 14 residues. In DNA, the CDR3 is TGTGCCAGCAGCTTAATGGGCAGCACAGATACGCAGTATTTT. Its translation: CASSLMGSTDTQYF. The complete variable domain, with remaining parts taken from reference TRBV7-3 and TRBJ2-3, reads GAGVSQTPSNKVTEKGKYVELRCDPISGHTALYWYRQSLGQGPEFLIYFQGTGAADDSGLPNDRFFAVRPEGSVSTLKIQRTERGDSAVYLCASSLMGSTDTQYFGPGTRLTVL.

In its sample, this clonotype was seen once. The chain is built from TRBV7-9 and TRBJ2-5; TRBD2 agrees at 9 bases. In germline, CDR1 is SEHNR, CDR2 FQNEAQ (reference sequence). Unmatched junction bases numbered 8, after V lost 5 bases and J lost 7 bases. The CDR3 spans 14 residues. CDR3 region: CASSPRGGGATQYF. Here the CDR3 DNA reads TGTGCCAGCAGCCCCCGGGGCGGGGGGGCGACCCAGTACTTC.

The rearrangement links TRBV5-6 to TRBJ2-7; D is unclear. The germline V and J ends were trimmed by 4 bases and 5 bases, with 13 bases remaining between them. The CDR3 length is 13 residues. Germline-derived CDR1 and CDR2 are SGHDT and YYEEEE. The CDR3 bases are TGTGCCAGCAGCCCCACGGGTGAGGACGAGCAGTACTTC. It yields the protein CASSPTGEDEQYF.

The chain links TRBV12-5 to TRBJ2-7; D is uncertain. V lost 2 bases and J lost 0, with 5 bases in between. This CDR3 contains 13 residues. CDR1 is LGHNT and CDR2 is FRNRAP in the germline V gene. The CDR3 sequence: CASGLPSSYEQYF. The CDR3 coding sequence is TGTGCTAGTGGTTTGCCCAGCTCCTACGAGCAGTACTTC.

The CDR3 reads CSAFGLAGEQYF. DNA for the CDR3: TGCAGTGCTTTCGGACTAGCCGGCGAGCAGTACTTC. The chain recombines TRBV20-1 with TRBJ2-7, with 8 bases fitting TRBD2. CDR3 length: 12 residues. The germline V gene encodes CDR1 DFQATT and CDR2 SNEGSKA (reference sequence). Trimming removed 5 bases from V and 6 bases from J; junction bases left unmatched: 6.

CDR3 protein: CATSDKRGSYNEQFF. CDR3 nucleotide sequence: TGTGCCACCAGTGATAAGCGGGGCTCCTACAATGAGCAGTTCTTC. The chain combines TRBV24-1 with TRBJ2-1, with 7 bases aligning to TRBD2. The CDR3 consists of 15 residues. Germline V gives CDR1 KGHDR, CDR2 SFDVKD. With 3 bases clipped from V and 0 bases from J, the junction kept 1 base outside the gene matches.